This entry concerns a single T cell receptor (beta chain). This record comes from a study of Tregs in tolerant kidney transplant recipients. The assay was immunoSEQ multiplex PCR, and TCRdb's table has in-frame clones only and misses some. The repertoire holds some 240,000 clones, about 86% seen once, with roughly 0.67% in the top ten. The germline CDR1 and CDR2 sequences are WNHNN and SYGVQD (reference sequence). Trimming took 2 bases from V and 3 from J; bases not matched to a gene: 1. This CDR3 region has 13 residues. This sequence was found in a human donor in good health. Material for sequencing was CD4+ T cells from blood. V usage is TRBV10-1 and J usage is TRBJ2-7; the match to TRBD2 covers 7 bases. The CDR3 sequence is CASSETGGYEQYF. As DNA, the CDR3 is TGCGCCAGCAGTGAGACGGGAGGCTACGAGCAGTACTTC.